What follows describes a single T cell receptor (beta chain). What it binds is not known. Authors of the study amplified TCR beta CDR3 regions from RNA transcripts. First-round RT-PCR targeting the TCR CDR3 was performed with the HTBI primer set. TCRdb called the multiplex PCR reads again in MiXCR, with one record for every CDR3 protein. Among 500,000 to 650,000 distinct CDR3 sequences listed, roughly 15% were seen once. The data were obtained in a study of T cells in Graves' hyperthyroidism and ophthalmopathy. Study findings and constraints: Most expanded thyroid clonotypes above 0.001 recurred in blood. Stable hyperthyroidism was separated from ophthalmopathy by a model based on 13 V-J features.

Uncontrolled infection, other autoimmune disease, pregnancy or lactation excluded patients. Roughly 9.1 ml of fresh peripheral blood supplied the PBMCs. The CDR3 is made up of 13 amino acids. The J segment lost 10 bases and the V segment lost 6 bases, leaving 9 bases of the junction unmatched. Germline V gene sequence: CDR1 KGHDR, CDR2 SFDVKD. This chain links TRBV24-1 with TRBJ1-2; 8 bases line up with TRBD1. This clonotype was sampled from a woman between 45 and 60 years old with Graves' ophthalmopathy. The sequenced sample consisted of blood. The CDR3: CATSKSGQANYTF. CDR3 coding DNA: TGTGCCACCAGTAAATCGGGACAGGCTAACTACACCTTC.